This TCR beta chain stems from a study of identical twins. Points from the study as a whole: A cross-sectional statistical analysis, not follow-up of the same donors, supported the conclusions. Zero-insertion analyses were open to partial confounding by invariant MAIT and iNKT cells.

Template switching added a universal primer site; cDNA carried unique molecular identifiers. From the 5' RACE reads, TCRdb called clonotypes with MiXCR, one entry per CDR3 protein. The sample consists of a few hundred thousand distinct CDR3 sequences, under 9.5% of them appearing once. Per the germline V gene, CDR1 is MDHEN and CDR2 is SYDVKM. Trimming removed 5 bases from V and 0 bases from J, with 11 bases in between. There are 15 residues in the CDR3. This clonotype was observed a handful of times. Its antigen is unknown. This same sample was also part of a study on yellow fever vaccine responses in identical twins.

J is TRBJ1-5 and V is TRBV28; D is uncertain. The TCR originated in a woman aged 18 to 35 in good health. Sequencing was done on a sample of memory (CD45RO+) T cells sorted from blood. In DNA form, the CDR3 reads TGTGCCAGCAGTCCCGGGAGGGATAGCAATCAGCCCCAGCATTTT. Amino acid sequence: CASSPGRDSNQPQHF.